This TCR beta chain is drawn from a study (dated by TCRdb to about 2013). This clonotype is medium-sized (0.01 to 0.1%) in terms of sample share. No antigen is known for it. There are no base qualities to consult, and no much larger clone falls within one base. Cut back by 4 bases and 5 bases, the V and J ends lie 12 bases apart. Inclusive of the bounding cysteine and phenylalanine, the CDR3 is 13 residues long. Just CDR3 DNA is preserved here, 39 bases in frame from base 1. Per the germline V gene, SQVTM is the CDR1 and ANQGSEA is the CDR2. TCRdb shows the sequencer as Illumina Genome Analyzer IIx. Clones were called with MiXCR by TCRdb after fastp trimmed the public reads at Q25, and only in-frame beta chains were retained. Entries are consolidated by CDR3 protein sequence, retaining the most common genes and DNA. Across this sample there are about 7,100 distinct CDR3 sequences, with more than 25% seen only once. Clones ranked in the top ten supply around a fifth of the sample.

Sequences were obtained from blood. This receptor was taken from a human donor. The rearranged segments are TRBV29-1 and TRBJ1-5; possibly the D gene is TRBD1, per 6 matching bases. DNA sequence: TGCAGCGTTGCAGGGGCAAGGGATCAGCCCCAGCATTTT. Its coded protein is CSVAGARDQPQHF.